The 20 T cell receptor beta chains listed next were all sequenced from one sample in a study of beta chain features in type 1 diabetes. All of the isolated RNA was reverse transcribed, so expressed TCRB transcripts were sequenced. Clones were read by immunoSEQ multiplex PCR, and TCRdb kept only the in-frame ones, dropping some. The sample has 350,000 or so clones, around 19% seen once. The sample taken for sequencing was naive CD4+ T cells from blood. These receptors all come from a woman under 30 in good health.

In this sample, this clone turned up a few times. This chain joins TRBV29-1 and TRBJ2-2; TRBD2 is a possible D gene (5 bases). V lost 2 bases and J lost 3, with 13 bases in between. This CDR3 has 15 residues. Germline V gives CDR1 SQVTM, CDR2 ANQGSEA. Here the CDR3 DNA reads TGCAGCGTTGAATCGGGAATCCAGGACACCGGGGAGCTGTTTTTT. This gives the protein CSVESGIQDTGELFF.

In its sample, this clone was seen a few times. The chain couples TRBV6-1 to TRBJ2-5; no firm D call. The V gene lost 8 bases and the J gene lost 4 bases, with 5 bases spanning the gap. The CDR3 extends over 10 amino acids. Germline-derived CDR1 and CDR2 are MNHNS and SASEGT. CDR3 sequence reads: CASYRETQYF. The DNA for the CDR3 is TGTGCCAGCTATAGAGAGACCCAGTACTTC.

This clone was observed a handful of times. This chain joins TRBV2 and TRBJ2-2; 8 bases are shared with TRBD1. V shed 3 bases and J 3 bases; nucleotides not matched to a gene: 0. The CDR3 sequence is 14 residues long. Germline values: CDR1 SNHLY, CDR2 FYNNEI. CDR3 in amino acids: CASSETGDTGELFF. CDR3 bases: TGTGCCAGCAGTGAGACAGGGGACACCGGGGAGCTGTTTTTT.

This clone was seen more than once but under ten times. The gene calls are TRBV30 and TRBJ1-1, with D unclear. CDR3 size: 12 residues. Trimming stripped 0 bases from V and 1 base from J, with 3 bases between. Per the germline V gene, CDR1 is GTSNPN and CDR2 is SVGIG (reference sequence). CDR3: CAWSVGNTEAFF. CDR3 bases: TGTGCCTGGAGTGTCGGGAACACTGAAGCTTTCTTT.

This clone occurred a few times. This chain's CDR3 is CASSVTSASSYEQYF. CDR3 nucleotide sequence: TGTGCCAGCAGCGTTACTAGCGCCAGCTCCTACGAGCAGTACTTC. The gene calls are TRBV9 and TRBJ2-7; TRBD2 matches at 7 bases. The V gene's germline CDR1 is SGDLS and CDR2 YYNGEE. The CDR3 loop spans 15 amino acids. Trimming at V came to 2 bases and at J to 0 bases, leaving 5 bases not matched to a gene.

The CDR3 sequence: CASSQVWQALEEQFF. The DNA of the CDR3 is TGCGCCAGCAGCCAAGTCTGGCAGGCCCTGGAAGAGCAGTTCTTC. This chain joins TRBV4-1 and TRBJ2-1; no definite D call. V was clipped by 1 base and J by 10 bases, with 17 bases between them. This CDR3 spans 15 amino acids. Germline-derived CDR1 and CDR2 are MGHRA and YSYEKL.

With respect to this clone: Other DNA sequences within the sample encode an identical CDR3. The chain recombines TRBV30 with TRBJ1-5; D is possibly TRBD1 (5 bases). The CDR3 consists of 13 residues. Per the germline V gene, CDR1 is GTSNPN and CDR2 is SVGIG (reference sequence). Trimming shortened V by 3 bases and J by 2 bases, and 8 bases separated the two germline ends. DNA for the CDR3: TGTGCCTGGAGCGGGGGAGGCAATCAGCCCCAGCATTTT. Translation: CAWSGGGNQPQHF. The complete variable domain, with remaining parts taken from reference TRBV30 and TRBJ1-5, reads SQTIHQWPATLVQPVGSPLSLECTVEGTSNPNLYWYRQAAGRGLQLLFYSVGIGQISSEVPQNLSASRPQDRQFILSSKKLLLSDSGFYLCAWSGGGNQPQHFGDGTRLSIL.

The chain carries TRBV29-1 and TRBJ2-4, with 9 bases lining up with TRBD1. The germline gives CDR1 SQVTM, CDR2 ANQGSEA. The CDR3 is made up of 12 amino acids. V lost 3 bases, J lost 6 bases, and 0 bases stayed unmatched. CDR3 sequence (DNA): TGCAGCGTTGAGGGACAGGGAAACATTCAGTACTTC. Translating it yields CSVEGQGNIQYF.

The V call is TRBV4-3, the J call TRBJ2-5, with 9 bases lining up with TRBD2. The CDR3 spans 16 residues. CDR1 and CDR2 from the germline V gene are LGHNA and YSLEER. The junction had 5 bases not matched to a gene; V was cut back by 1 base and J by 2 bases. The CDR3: CASSQAVAGAQETQYF. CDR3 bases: TGCGCCAGCAGCCAAGCGGTAGCGGGGGCTCAAGAGACCCAGTACTTC.

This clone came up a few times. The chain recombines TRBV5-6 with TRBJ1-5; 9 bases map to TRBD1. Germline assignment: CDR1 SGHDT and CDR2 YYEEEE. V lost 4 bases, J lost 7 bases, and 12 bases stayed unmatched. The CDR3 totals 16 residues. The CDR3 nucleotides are TGTGCCAGCAGCGCCGGGACAGGGCTTTTAGGGCAGCCCCAGCATTTT. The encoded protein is CASSAGTGLLGQPQHF.

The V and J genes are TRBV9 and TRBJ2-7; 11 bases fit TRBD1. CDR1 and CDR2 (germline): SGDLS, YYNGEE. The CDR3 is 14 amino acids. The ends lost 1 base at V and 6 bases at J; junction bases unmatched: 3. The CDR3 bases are TGTGCCAGCAGCGTACGGGACAGGGGGGGCGAGCAGTACTTC. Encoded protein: CASSVRDRGGEQYF.

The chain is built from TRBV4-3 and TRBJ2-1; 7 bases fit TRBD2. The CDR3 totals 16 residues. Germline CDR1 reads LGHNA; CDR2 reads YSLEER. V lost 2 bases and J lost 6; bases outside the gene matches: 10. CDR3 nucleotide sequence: TGCGCCAGCAGCCAATATGAGCGGGGTTGGAGCAATGAGCAGTTCTTC. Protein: CASSQYERGWSNEQFF.

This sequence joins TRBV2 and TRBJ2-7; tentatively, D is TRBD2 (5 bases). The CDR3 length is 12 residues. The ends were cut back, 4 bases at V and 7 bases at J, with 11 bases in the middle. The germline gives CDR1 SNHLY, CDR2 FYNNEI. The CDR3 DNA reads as TGTGCCAGCAGTGGGGGATCGGGGGAGCAGTACTTC. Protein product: CASSGGSGEQYF. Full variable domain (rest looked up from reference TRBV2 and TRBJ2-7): EPEVTQTPSHQVTQMGQEVILRCVPISNHLYFYWYRQILGQKVEFLVSFYNNEISEKSEIFDDQFSVERPDGSNFTLKIRSTKLEDSAMYFCASSGGSGEQYFGPGTRLTVT.

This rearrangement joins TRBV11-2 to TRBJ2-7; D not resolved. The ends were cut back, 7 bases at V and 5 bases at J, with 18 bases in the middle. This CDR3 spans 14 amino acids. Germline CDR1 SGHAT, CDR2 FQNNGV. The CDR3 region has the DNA TGTGCCAGCAACGTGAGGAGTCCCGGTCACGAGCAGTACTTC. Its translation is CASNVRSPGHEQYF.

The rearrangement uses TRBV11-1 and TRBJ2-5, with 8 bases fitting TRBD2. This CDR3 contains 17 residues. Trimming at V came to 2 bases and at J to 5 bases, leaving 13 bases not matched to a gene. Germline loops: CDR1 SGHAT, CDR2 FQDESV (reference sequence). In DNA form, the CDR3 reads TGTGCCAGCAGCTTACGGGCGGGAGGTTTCGCTCGTGAGACCCAGTACTTC. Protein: CASSLRAGGFARETQYF.

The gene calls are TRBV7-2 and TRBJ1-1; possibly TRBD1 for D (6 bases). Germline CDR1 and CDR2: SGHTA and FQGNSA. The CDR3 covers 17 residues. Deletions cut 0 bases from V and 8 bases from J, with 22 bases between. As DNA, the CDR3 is TGTGCCAGCAGCTTAGCTGGTTTGGCAGGGGCACCGGGAGAAGCTTTCTTT. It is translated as CASSLAGLAGAPGEAFF.

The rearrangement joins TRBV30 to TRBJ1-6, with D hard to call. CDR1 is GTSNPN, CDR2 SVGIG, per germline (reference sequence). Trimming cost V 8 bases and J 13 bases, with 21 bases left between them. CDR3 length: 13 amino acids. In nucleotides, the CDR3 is TGTGCCCTCGAGAGGTCCCTGGGAGTTCCCCTCCACTTT. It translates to CALERSLGVPLHF.

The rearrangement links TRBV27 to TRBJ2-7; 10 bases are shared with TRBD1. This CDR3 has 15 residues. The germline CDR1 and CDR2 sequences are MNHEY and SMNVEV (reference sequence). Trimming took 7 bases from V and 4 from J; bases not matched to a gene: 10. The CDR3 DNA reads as TGTGCCAGCACCGCCCGGGGACAGGGGTTGTACGAGCAGTACTTC. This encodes CASTARGQGLYEQYF.

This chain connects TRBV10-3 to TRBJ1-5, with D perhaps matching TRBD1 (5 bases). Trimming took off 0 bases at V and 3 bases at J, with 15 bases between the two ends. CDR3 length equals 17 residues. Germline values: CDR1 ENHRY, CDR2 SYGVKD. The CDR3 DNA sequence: TGTGCCATCAGTGAGTCGATGCAGAGACAGTACAATCAGCCCCAGCATTTT. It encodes CAISESMQRQYNQPQHF.

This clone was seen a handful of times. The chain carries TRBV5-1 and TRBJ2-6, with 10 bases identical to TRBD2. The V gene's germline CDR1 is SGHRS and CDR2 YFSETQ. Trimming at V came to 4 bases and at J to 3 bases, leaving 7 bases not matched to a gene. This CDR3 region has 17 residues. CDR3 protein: CASSPPSGGGGANVLTF. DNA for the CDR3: TGCGCCAGCAGCCCCCCTAGCGGGGGAGGTGGGGCCAACGTCCTGACTTTC.